Described below is a single T cell receptor (beta chain) sequence and its context. Just one base apart from a much larger clone, this may be a read error. Trimming took 4 bases from V and 2 from J, leaving 9 bases between them. The CDR3 is 15 amino acids. Germline CDR1 is SEHNR and CDR2 is FQNEAQ (reference sequence). This specimen comes from a study of T-cell memory formation after mild COVID-19. TCRdb redid the calling of the 5' RACE reads with MiXCR, one entry per CDR3 protein. The sample shows some 410,000 distinct CDR3 sequences, about 22% of them seen only once. The sample taken for sequencing was PBMCs or a T cell subset sorted from them (not recorded which). The source is an adult woman who had mild COVID-19 (a few samples of this study predate the infection). Cell type and time point are not known. The V call is TRBV7-9, the J call TRBJ2-6, with D possibly TRBD1 on 5 matching bases. CDR3 DNA sequence: TGTGCCAGCAGCTCGACAGAGACTGGGGCCAACGTCCTGACTTTC. Translating gives CASSSTETGANVLTF.